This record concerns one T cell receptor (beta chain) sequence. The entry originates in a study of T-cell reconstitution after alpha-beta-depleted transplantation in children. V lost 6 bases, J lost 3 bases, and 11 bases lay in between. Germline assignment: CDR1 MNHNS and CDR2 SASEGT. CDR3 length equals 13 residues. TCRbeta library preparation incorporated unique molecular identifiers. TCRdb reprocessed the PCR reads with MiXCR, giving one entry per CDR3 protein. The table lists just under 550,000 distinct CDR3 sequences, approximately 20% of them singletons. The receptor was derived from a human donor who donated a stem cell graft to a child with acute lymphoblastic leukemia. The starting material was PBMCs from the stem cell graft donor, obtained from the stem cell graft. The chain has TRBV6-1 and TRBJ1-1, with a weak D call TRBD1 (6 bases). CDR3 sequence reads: CASRADRYTEAFF. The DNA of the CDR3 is TGTGCCAGCAGGGCCGACAGGTACACTGAAGCTTTCTTT.